Given below is one T cell receptor (beta chain) in context. Its antigen remains unidentified. Sequential positive selection took CD4 T cells first, then CD8 T cells. Cells stained for CD3, CD4, CD8, CD45RA and CD27 were sorted into four subsets. The V and J ends lost 4 bases and 1 base, in that order; junction bases with no gene match: 4. The CDR3 has 14 amino acids. Germline lookup yields CDR1 LGHDT and CDR2 YNNKEL (reference sequence). An equimolar mix of two oligonucleotides served as the beta constant-region primer for TRBC1 and TRBC2. Nested alpha and beta constant-region primers with the SP2 primer drove four PCR rounds on ligated cDNA. An oligonucleotide with the SP2 primer and a 12-nucleotide UMI was ligated to the cDNA 3' end. TCRdb ran MiXCR on the UMI-ligation and nested PCR reads and lists one entry per CDR3 protein. The sample includes 95,000 to 150,000 distinct CDR3 sequences, 35% to 45% of them seen just once.

This entry comes from a study of naive and memory T cell subsets. Study outcomes and limitations: In naive cells, over 85% of TCR sequences were seen only once.

V and J are TRBV3-1 and TRBJ2-7; 7 bases are a match to TRBD2. Sequencing was done on a sample of central memory CD4+ T cells from blood. The clonotype comes from a human donor in good health. The CDR3 coding sequence is TGTGCCAGCAGCCCGCAGCGGGGTTCCTACGAGCAGTACTTC. Residues: CASSPQRGSYEQYF.